This note documents a single T cell receptor (beta chain) sequence. No antigen is known for it. This record comes from a study of T cell responses to AZD1222 COVID-19 vaccine. Findings and limits, study-wide: Repertoires were obtained solely post-peak T cell response. There were mostly white British donors and more females than males, and clonal diversity was possibly underestimated.

CDR1 is MNHEY and CDR2 is SMNVEV in the germline V gene (reference sequence). The V end was cut by 0 bases, the J end by 6 bases, with 19 bases between. The CDR3 has 17 amino acids. This table comes from immunoSEQ multiplex PCR, and its TCRdb copy is limited to in-frame clones, with some not included. The sample carries 140,000 to 150,000 clones, around 89% recorded once. The V and J genes are TRBV27 and TRBJ2-3; no definite D call. This specimen was peripheral blood, taken on day 0 of AZD1222 vaccination. The sequence came from an adult in good health. The CDR3 reads CASSLSTNSIKLDTQYF. The CDR3, as DNA: TGTGCCAGCAGTTTATCCACAAACTCGATTAAACTTGATACGCAGTATTTT.